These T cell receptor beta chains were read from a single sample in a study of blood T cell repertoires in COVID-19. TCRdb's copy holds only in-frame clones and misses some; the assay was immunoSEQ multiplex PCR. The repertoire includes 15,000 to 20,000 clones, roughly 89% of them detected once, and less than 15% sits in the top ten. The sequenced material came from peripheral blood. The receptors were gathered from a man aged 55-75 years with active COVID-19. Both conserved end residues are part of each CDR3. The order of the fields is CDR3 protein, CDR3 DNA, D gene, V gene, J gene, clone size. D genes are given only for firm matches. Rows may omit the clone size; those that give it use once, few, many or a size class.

CASKLGTDTQYF,TGTGCCAGCAAGCTGGGCACAGATACGCAGTATTTT,.,TRBV28,TRBJ2-3,.
CASSRGQVLGPQHF,TGTGCCAGCAGCCGGGGACAGGTTCTTGGGCCCCAGCATTTT,TRBD1,TRBV7-9,TRBJ1-5,.
CASAIGGGGNQPQHF,TGTGCCAGTGCCATCGGGGGAGGGGGCAATCAGCCCCAGCATTTT,.,TRBV11-3,TRBJ1-5,once
CASSRFTGGVLVLPQHF,TGTGCCAGCAGTCGCTTTACGGGTGGAGTATTAGTATTGCCCCAGCATTTT,.,TRBV27,TRBJ1-5,once
CAIRDPGQNTGELFF,TGTGCCATCAGGGATCCGGGACAGAACACCGGGGAGCTGTTTTTT,.,TRBV10-3,TRBJ2-2,.
CAISLAGAVNEQYF,TGTGCCATCAGCTTAGCGGGAGCGGTAAACGAGCAGTACTTC,TRBD2,TRBV10-3,TRBJ2-7,.
CASSQDPTGGGGGYTF,TGCGCCAGCAGCCAAGATCCAACGGGCGGGGGTGGTGGCTACACCTTC,.,TRBV4-3,TRBJ1-2,.
CASNGTGYQPQHF,TGTGCCAGTAACGGGACAGGGTATCAGCCCCAGCATTTT,TRBD1,TRBV19,TRBJ1-5,.
CASSQETGGQGFNSPLHF,TGCGCCAGCAGCCAAGAGACGGGGGGACAGGGATTCAATTCACCCCTCCACTTT,TRBD1,TRBV4-3,TRBJ1-6,.
CAWSLGGSGNTIYF,TGTGCCTGGAGTTTAGGGGGTTCTGGAAACACCATATATTTT,.,TRBV30,TRBJ1-3,.
CASSQVGGGQETQYF,TGTGCCAGCAGCCAAGTCGGCGGGGGTCAAGAGACCCAGTACTTC,TRBD2,TRBV4-2,TRBJ2-5,.
CASITPSGGPYEQFF,TGTGCCAGCATTACCCCTAGCGGGGGGCCCTATGAGCAGTTCTTC,TRBD2,TRBV28,TRBJ2-1,.
CASRLTGEAFF,TGCGCCAGCAGATTGACAGGTGAAGCTTTCTTT,.,TRBV5-1,TRBJ1-1,few
CASTLETQYF,TGTGCCAGCACCTTAGAGACCCAGTACTTC,.,TRBV2,TRBJ2-5,once
CASTVAAVGIGEQYF,TGTGCCAGCACAGTGGCCGCAGTCGGGATAGGAGAGCAGTACTTC,.,TRBV6-6,TRBJ2-5,.
CASSPRTLPGELFF,TGTGCCAGCAGCCCGCGGACTCTTCCCGGGGAGCTGTTTTTT,.,TRBV9,TRBJ2-2,.
CASSSPSSGRASYEQYF,TGTGCCAGCAGCTCACCGTCTAGCGGGAGGGCCTCTTACGAGCAGTACTTC,TRBD2,TRBV13,TRBJ2-7,.
CAWSAGHGQGEKLFF,TGTGCCTGGAGTGCCGGCCATGGGCAAGGTGAAAAACTGTTTTTT,.,TRBV30,TRBJ1-4,.
CASSQVAGTREQYF,TGTGCCAGCAGCCAAGTCGCAGGGACACGAGAGCAGTACTTC,.,TRBV3-1/TRBV3-2,TRBJ2-7,.
CATSRDLERGLTGELFF,TGTGCCACCAGCAGAGATTTGGAAAGGGGGCTCACCGGGGAGCTGTTTTTT,TRBD1,TRBV15,TRBJ2-2,.
CASSADRGGNTGELFF,TGTGCCAGCAGCGCCGACAGGGGAGGGAACACCGGGGAGCTGTTTTTT,TRBD1,TRBV5-4,TRBJ2-2,.
CASSPTDRSNTGELFF,TGTGCCAGCAGCCCAACGGACAGGTCGAACACCGGGGAGCTGTTTTTT,TRBD1,TRBV9,TRBJ2-2,.
CASSSQGFNGAGNTIYF,TGTGCCAGCAGCTCCCAGGGCTTTAATGGGGCTGGAAACACCATATATTTT,.,TRBV7-3,TRBJ1-3,few
CASSHRGRRTGELFF,TGTGCCAGCAGCCATAGGGGGCGACGCACCGGGGAGCTGTTTTTT,TRBD1,TRBV11-2,TRBJ2-2,.
CAISWSGERGTSYEQYF,TGTGCCATCAGCTGGAGCGGGGAGCGGGGGACTTCCTACGAGCAGTACTTC,TRBD2,TRBV10-3,TRBJ2-7,.
CASSPEEGPYYGYTF,TGTGCCAGCTCCCCCGAGGAGGGGCCGTACTATGGCTACACCTTC,.,TRBV18,TRBJ1-2,.
CASSLPDRIYGYTF,TGTGCCAGCAGTTTACCGGACAGGATCTATGGCTACACCTTC,TRBD1,TRBV28,TRBJ1-2,once
CASSREPGQSEQYF,TGCGCCAGCAGCAGGGAACCGGGACAGTCCGAGCAGTACTTC,TRBD1,TRBV5-1,TRBJ2-7,.
CASSYSTSGGYEQYF,TGTGCCAGCAGTTACTCGACTAGCGGGGGTTACGAGCAGTACTTC,TRBD2,TRBV6-2/TRBV6-3,TRBJ2-7,.
CSGAGQETQYF,TGCAGCGGGGCGGGACAAGAGACCCAGTACTTC,.,TRBV29-1,TRBJ2-5,.
CASSGSGRDEQFF,TGCGCCAGCAGCGGTAGCGGGAGGGATGAGCAGTTCTTC,TRBD2,TRBV4-1,TRBJ2-1,.
CASSQDFGTDTQYF,TGCGCCAGCAGCCAAGACTTCGGCACAGATACGCAGTATTTT,.,TRBV4-3,TRBJ2-3,.
CASSQAYRADGNTIYF,TGCGCCAGCAGCCAAGCGTACAGGGCAGATGGAAACACCATATATTTT,.,TRBV4-3,TRBJ1-3,once
CASRGSDYSDTQYF,TGTGCCTCGAGGGGGTCAGATTATTCAGATACGCAGTATTTT,.,TRBV10-3,TRBJ2-3,once
CASSLGTAGYTF,TGTGCCAGCAGCTTAGGGACAGCTGGCTACACCTTC,.,TRBV7-9,TRBJ1-2,.
CASSSVGQGFYEQYF,TGTGCCAGCAGCTCCGTAGGACAGGGTTTCTACGAGCAGTACTTC,TRBD1,TRBV7-8,TRBJ2-7,.
CASSRGLLQETQYF,TGTGCCAGCAGCCGGGGACTTTTACAAGAGACCCAGTACTTC,.,TRBV7-2,TRBJ2-5,.
CASSLDGLPEAFF,TGCGCCAGCAGCTTGGATGGACTCCCTGAAGCTTTCTTT,.,TRBV5-1,TRBJ1-1,.
CSQAGGDGYTF,TGCAGCCAAGCGGGGGGCGATGGCTACACCTTC,.,TRBV29-1,TRBJ1-2,.